This TCR beta chain was identified in a study of blood T cell repertoires in COVID-19. The germline V and J ends were trimmed by 2 bases and 5 bases, with 8 bases remaining between them. The germline CDR1 and CDR2 sequences are SGHTS and YDEGEE. The CDR3 has 13 residues. Clones were read by immunoSEQ multiplex PCR, and TCRdb kept only the in-frame ones, dropping some. Of about 59,000 clones listed, 75% to 85% were seen once; the top ten hold 25% to 40%. The chain has TRBV5-8 and TRBJ1-5, with D possibly matching TRBD1 (5 bases). Sequencing was done on a sample of peripheral blood. This TCR came from a man in his 60s with COVID-19, enrolled during active disease. The CDR3, as DNA: TGTGCCAGCAGCTTTTCCAGGGATCAGCCCCAGCATTTT. Its translation is CASSFSRDQPQHF.